This T cell receptor (beta chain) was sequenced for a study of control samples from healthy donors and cancer patients. Repertoires were generated with immunoSEQ multiplex PCR, while TCRdb's copy carries only in-frame clones and drops some. The sample includes roughly 100,000 clones, around 89% of them seen just once. Only one count was recorded for this clone. Deletions cut 10 bases from V and 5 bases from J, with 17 bases between. Germline-derived CDR1 and CDR2 are MNHEY and SVGAGI. The CDR3 totals 13 residues. The sequence was collected from a man aged 25-40 years in good health. Sequencing used blood. V usage is TRBV6-5 and J usage is TRBJ2-5; the D gene is possibly TRBD2 (5 bases). The CDR3 coding sequence is TGTGCCACCGGAGCGGCTAGGGTGGAGACCCAGTACTTC. Amino acids: CATGAARVETQYF.